A single T cell receptor beta chain is shown here with its context. What this receptor recognizes is not known. No base quality values were provided; no much bigger clone lies one nucleotide off. Inclusive of the bounding cysteine and phenylalanine, the CDR3 is 16 residues long. Only CDR3 DNA remains: 48 bases, in frame from the first base. Taken from the germline V gene (reference sequence), the CDR1 and CDR2 loops are LGHDT and YNNKEL. The junction shows trimming of 1 base on V and 7 bases on J, plus 14 bases between the germline ends. Participants in the prospective study were aged roughly 18 to 90 years, lived in about two dozen United States geographic areas, and enrolled through a virtual design. In the prospective study, cohorts were assigned on the basis of participant-reported clinical history obtained from a screening survey and a study questionnaire. Recovered participants in ImmuneRACE Cohort 3 were defined as having two consecutive negative NP/OP PCR tests, clearance from a healthcare professional, or resolution of symptoms. Each participant in the prospective study had whole blood, serum and a nasopharyngeal or oropharyngeal swab collected by mobile phlebotomists. Participants in the prospective study had the option to provide additional blood draws and questionnaires over a roughly 2-month period. Blood samples from the prospective study were shipped frozen or at room temperature prior to DNA extraction.

This specimen comes from a study of blood T cell repertoires in COVID-19 (dated by TCRdb to about 2020). Study-wide context: Collaborator samples came from the United States, Italy and Spain and covered acute and convalescent phases of COVID-19. The prospective study material was composed of cDNA or gDNA derived from T cells, B-cell-depleted T cells, or PBMCs. Where available, HLA class I and class II types were taken from metadata supplied by the sample provider and were not determined by assay-based typing. The samples were drawn from two sources: the first 160 participants of the ongoing ImmuneRACE study, and some 1,300 subjects contributed by 6 global collaborators. The dataset comprised deeply sampled blood TCRbeta repertoires from subjects exposed to, actively infected with, or recovered from COVID-19. The repertoires were made available in a free public database intended to serve as a resource for research on the immune response to SARS-CoV-2. Sample metadata almost always included a de-identified subject ID, COVID-19 status, age in years and sex.

The immunoSEQ Assay, a bias-controlled multiplex PCR, was used to amplify TCRbeta CDR3 regions from genomic DNA. The authors processed their data as follows. The number of nucleated cells in each sample was estimated by amplification of reference gene primers within the assay. To quantify the absolute abundance of each unique TCRbeta CDR3 rearrangement, sequence reads were collapsed and filtered. For each sample, productive Simpson clonality was calculated as the square root of Simpson's diversity index across productive rearrangements. TCRdb carries this immuneACCESS record with in-frame sequences only. Its versions omit some clonotypes, under half of them owing to an unresolved V gene in the studies checked, with the rest unexplained. The DNA was the basis for D and trimming; V, J and clone size are from that table. This sample holds over 200,000 clones; 70% to 90% were observed only once. Together, the top ten hold 15% to 19% of the sample.

Broad study findings and their caveats: The quantity of clinical and demographic metadata differed by source and by participant and was supplied without curation.

Sequencing used PBMCs or T cells enriched from blood (not recorded which). The rearranged chain carries TRBV3-1 (or the pseudogene TRBV3-2) and TRBJ1-6, with a weak D call of TRBD1 (6 bases match). This sequence was found in a man between 18 and 35 years old who had recovered from COVID-19. The nucleotide sequence is TGTGCCAGCAGCCAAGGGGGAGGGGGAGTGAATTCACCCCTCCACTTT. Its translation is CASSQGGGGVNSPLHF.